These T cell receptor beta chains were read from a single sample in a study of technical replicates of blood from a few donors. Assay used: immunoSEQ multiplex PCR; TCRdb lists only in-frame clones, some missing. The repertoire holds approximately 80,000 clones, with approximately 91% as singletons. Sequenced sample: T cells isolated from PBMCs. These receptors were taken from a human donor in good health. Each CDR3 is given with its conserved first and last residue. Each record gives: CDR3 DNA, CDR3 protein, J gene, V gene, clone size, D gene. A D gene is named only where the DNA matches it firmly. Clone sizes are given selectively: once, few, many, or a class where the clone is expanded.

CDR3 DNA: TGCAGTGCTTCCACAGGGTTTGGCTACACCTTC
CDR3 protein: CSASTGFGYTF
J gene: TRBJ1-2
V gene: TRBV20-1
clone size: once
D gene: -

CDR3 DNA: TGTGCCAGCAGCACTTTAGACAGGGGTGAAGCTTTCTTT
CDR3 protein: CASSTLDRGEAFF
J gene: TRBJ1-1
V gene: TRBV9
clone size: -
D gene: TRBD1

CDR3 DNA: TGTGCCAGCAGCTTAGGAGTCGGGGACATCTATGGCTACACCTTC
CDR3 protein: CASSLGVGDIYGYTF
J gene: TRBJ1-2
V gene: TRBV7-2
clone size: -
D gene: -

CDR3 DNA: TGTGCCAGCAGCCAAGAACTCCTATTGGATACGCAGTATTTT
CDR3 protein: CASSQELLLDTQYF
J gene: TRBJ2-3
V gene: TRBV4-2
clone size: -
D gene: -

CDR3 DNA: TGCGCCAGCAGCCAAGGTGTAGGGACAGCTGAAAAACTGTTTTTT
CDR3 protein: CASSQGVGTAEKLFF
J gene: TRBJ1-4
V gene: TRBV4-1
clone size: few
D gene: TRBD1

CDR3 DNA: TGCGCCAGCACAGCAGGGGGCACAGATACGCAGTATTTT
CDR3 protein: CASTAGGTDTQYF
J gene: TRBJ2-3
V gene: TRBV5-1
clone size: -
D gene: -

CDR3 DNA: TGCGCCAGCGGACCCTCCGGGACAGGCTACGAGCAGTACTTC
CDR3 protein: CASGPSGTGYEQYF
J gene: TRBJ2-7
V gene: TRBV5-1
clone size: -
D gene: TRBD1

CDR3 DNA: TGTGCCAGCAGCCAAACACTAGCGGGAGGTTTAATGGGCACAGATACGCAGTATTTT
CDR3 protein: CASSQTLAGGLMGTDTQYF
J gene: TRBJ2-3
V gene: TRBV4-2
clone size: -
D gene: TRBD2

CDR3 DNA: TGCAGCGTTCGGAGAGAGACCCAGTACTTC
CDR3 protein: CSVRRETQYF
J gene: TRBJ2-5
V gene: TRBV29-1
clone size: -
D gene: -

CDR3 DNA: TGTGCCAGCAGCTTTGGACTAGCGGGAATGGAAGAGCAGTACTTC
CDR3 protein: CASSFGLAGMEEQYF
J gene: TRBJ2-7
V gene: TRBV7-8
clone size: -
D gene: TRBD2

CDR3 DNA: TGTGCCAGCAGAATTCGGGACAGGGTTTATACTTACAGTGGCTACACCTTC
CDR3 protein: CASRIRDRVYTYSGYTF
J gene: TRBJ1-2
V gene: TRBV28
clone size: -
D gene: TRBD1

CDR3 DNA: TGTGCCAGCAGTTTCCGGGAGTCCTACAATGAGCAGTTCTTC
CDR3 protein: CASSFRESYNEQFF
J gene: TRBJ2-1
V gene: TRBV6-5
clone size: -
D gene: -

CDR3 DNA: TGTGCTAGCAGCTTAGACGGGAACCAAGAGACCCAGTACTTC
CDR3 protein: CASSLDGNQETQYF
J gene: TRBJ2-5
V gene: TRBV7-7
clone size: -
D gene: -

CDR3 DNA: TGTGCCAGTAGCGGGTACTCTGGGGCCAACGTCCTGACTTTC
CDR3 protein: CASSGYSGANVLTF
J gene: TRBJ2-6
V gene: TRBV19
clone size: -
D gene: -

CDR3 DNA: TGTGCCAGCAGCCAAGGACCTTTGACTAATTACAATGAGCAGTTCTTC
CDR3 protein: CASSQGPLTNYNEQFF
J gene: TRBJ2-1
V gene: TRBV4-2
clone size: -
D gene: -

CDR3 DNA: TGTGCCAGCTCCACGGGACAGGGGGGCGCCTATGGCTACACCTTC
CDR3 protein: CASSTGQGGAYGYTF
J gene: TRBJ1-2
V gene: TRBV7-9
clone size: -
D gene: TRBD1

CDR3 DNA: TGTGCCAGCAGTGAGGGTTCCTACGAGCAGTACTTC
CDR3 protein: CASSEGSYEQYF
J gene: TRBJ2-7
V gene: TRBV6-5
clone size: -
D gene: -

CDR3 DNA: TGTGCCAGCAGCTTGGGACTAGATAACACCGGGGAGCTGTTTTTT
CDR3 protein: CASSLGLDNTGELFF
J gene: TRBJ2-2
V gene: TRBV7-9
clone size: -
D gene: TRBD2

CDR3 DNA: TGCGCCAGCAGCCAAGCTAACCCAGGGACAGATTCCTACAATGAGCAGTTCTTC
CDR3 protein: CASSQANPGTDSYNEQFF
J gene: TRBJ2-1
V gene: TRBV4-1
clone size: -
D gene: TRBD1

CDR3 DNA: TGTGCCAGCAGCCAACCACAACAGGGGCGAGGTCAGCCCCAGCATTTT
CDR3 protein: CASSQPQQGRGQPQHF
J gene: TRBJ1-5
V gene: TRBV4-2
clone size: -
D gene: TRBD1

CDR3 DNA: TGTGCCAGCAGCTCTAGTCCCACTAGCGGGAGCGGTGAGCAGTTCTTC
CDR3 protein: CASSSSPTSGSGEQFF
J gene: TRBJ2-1
V gene: TRBV7-8
clone size: -
D gene: TRBD2

CDR3 DNA: TGTGCCAGCAGCCAGGCTCCACACACTGAAGCTTTCTTT
CDR3 protein: CASSQAPHTEAFF
J gene: TRBJ1-1
V gene: TRBV4-2
clone size: -
D gene: -

CDR3 DNA: TGTGCCAGCACGTGGCGGGTGAACACTGAAGCTTTCTTT
CDR3 protein: CASTWRVNTEAFF
J gene: TRBJ1-1
V gene: TRBV6-1
clone size: -
D gene: -

CDR3 DNA: TGTGCCAGCAGCGTAAGACAGGGGGGAAACACCGGGGAGCTGTTTTTT
CDR3 protein: CASSVRQGGNTGELFF
J gene: TRBJ2-2
V gene: TRBV7-9
clone size: -
D gene: TRBD1

CDR3 DNA: TGTGCCAGCACGCGGGACAGCCGCAACTATGGCTACACCTTC
CDR3 protein: CASTRDSRNYGYTF
J gene: TRBJ1-2
V gene: TRBV6-5
clone size: -
D gene: TRBD1

CDR3 DNA: TGTGCCAGCAGCTTAGTTCCAGGCGCTGGGGAGACCCAGTACTTC
CDR3 protein: CASSLVPGAGETQYF
J gene: TRBJ2-5
V gene: TRBV7-3
clone size: -
D gene: -

CDR3 DNA: TGTGCCAGCAGTTTCGTACTAGCGAATGAGCAGTTCTTC
CDR3 protein: CASSFVLANEQFF
J gene: TRBJ2-1
V gene: TRBV6-5
clone size: -
D gene: TRBD2

CDR3 DNA: TGTGCCAGCAGCTTAAGAGGCGGGACCGGGGAGCTGTTTTTT
CDR3 protein: CASSLRGGTGELFF
J gene: TRBJ2-2
V gene: TRBV28
clone size: few
D gene: -

CDR3 DNA: TGCGCCAGCAGCCAAGGGCAGGGGGCCTACAATGAGCAGTTCTTC
CDR3 protein: CASSQGQGAYNEQFF
J gene: TRBJ2-1
V gene: TRBV4-1
clone size: -
D gene: TRBD1

CDR3 DNA: TGTGCCAGCAGCGCTCCGGGACTCATAAACACCGGGGAGCTGTTTTTT
CDR3 protein: CASSAPGLINTGELFF
J gene: TRBJ2-2
V gene: TRBV9
clone size: -
D gene: -

CDR3 DNA: TGTGCCAGCAGCTTAGGAGATCAGCCCCAGCATTTT
CDR3 protein: CASSLGDQPQHF
J gene: TRBJ1-5
V gene: TRBV7-8
clone size: -
D gene: -

CDR3 DNA: TGTGCCAGCAGCTACGCGACTAGCGGGAGGGTCCACGAGCAGTACTTC
CDR3 protein: CASSYATSGRVHEQYF
J gene: TRBJ2-7
V gene: TRBV7-9
clone size: -
D gene: TRBD2

CDR3 DNA: TGTGCCAGCAGCGCCTCTAGCGGGAGGTTTGTAGATACGCAGTATTTT
CDR3 protein: CASSASSGRFVDTQYF
J gene: TRBJ2-3
V gene: TRBV9
clone size: -
D gene: TRBD2

CDR3 DNA: TGTGCCAGCAGCCTCCGAACAGGCCTGAACACTGAAGCTTTCTTT
CDR3 protein: CASSLRTGLNTEAFF
J gene: TRBJ1-1
V gene: TRBV7-9
clone size: -
D gene: -

CDR3 DNA: TGCGCCAGCAGCTTGATTGAGGGCGTAGACACCGGGGAGCTGTTTTTT
CDR3 protein: CASSLIEGVDTGELFF
J gene: TRBJ2-2
V gene: TRBV5-1
clone size: -
D gene: -

CDR3 DNA: TGTGCCAGCAGTGAAGAATCCGGGACTAGCGGGAGCAAGCAGTTCTTC
CDR3 protein: CASSEESGTSGSKQFF
J gene: TRBJ2-1
V gene: TRBV6-4
clone size: -
D gene: TRBD2

CDR3 DNA: TGTGCCAGCAGTTTGACAGGGCAGGGGTTGAACACTGAAGCTTTCTTT
CDR3 protein: CASSLTGQGLNTEAFF
J gene: TRBJ1-1
V gene: TRBV27
clone size: few
D gene: TRBD1

CDR3 DNA: TGTGCCAGCAGCCCCTCCAACTATGGCTACACCTTC
CDR3 protein: CASSPSNYGYTF
J gene: TRBJ1-2
V gene: TRBV5-6
clone size: -
D gene: -

CDR3 DNA: TGCGCCAGCAGCTTGTCAGGGAACTATGGCTACACCTTC
CDR3 protein: CASSLSGNYGYTF
J gene: TRBJ1-2
V gene: TRBV5-1
clone size: -
D gene: -

CDR3 DNA: TGTGCCAGTAGTATACAGGGCTCTGGGGCCAACGTCCTGACTTTC
CDR3 protein: CASSIQGSGANVLTF
J gene: TRBJ2-6
V gene: TRBV19
clone size: -
D gene: -

CDR3 DNA: TGTGCCAGTAGTATATGGAGGCTTTCCTATGGCTACACCTTC
CDR3 protein: CASSIWRLSYGYTF
J gene: TRBJ1-2
V gene: TRBV19
clone size: -
D gene: -

CDR3 DNA: TGTGCCAGCAGTTTCAGCGGGTCCGGGTCCAATGAGCAGTTCTTC
CDR3 protein: CASSFSGSGSNEQFF
J gene: TRBJ2-1
V gene: TRBV6-5
clone size: -
D gene: -

CDR3 DNA: TGTGCCAGCAGCTACTCGGGACTAGCGGGAGCCGGGGAGCTGTTTTTT
CDR3 protein: CASSYSGLAGAGELFF
J gene: TRBJ2-2
V gene: TRBV7-9
clone size: -
D gene: TRBD2

CDR3 DNA: TGCGCCACCGGGACAGCGTACGAGCAGTACTTC
CDR3 protein: CATGTAYEQYF
J gene: TRBJ2-7
V gene: TRBV4-3
clone size: -
D gene: TRBD1

CDR3 DNA: TGTGCCAGCAGCGGAGGATCTCAGCCCCAGCATTTT
CDR3 protein: CASSGGSQPQHF
J gene: TRBJ1-5
V gene: TRBV9
clone size: -
D gene: -

CDR3 DNA: TGTGCCAGCAGCGTAGCAGGGGCCCACCAAGAGACCCAGTACTTC
CDR3 protein: CASSVAGAHQETQYF
J gene: TRBJ2-5
V gene: TRBV9
clone size: -
D gene: -

CDR3 DNA: TGTGCCAGCAGTGCTGACAGGACAAAGGGGCGGAAACTGTTTTTT
CDR3 protein: CASSADRTKGRKLFF
J gene: TRBJ1-4
V gene: TRBV6-1
clone size: -
D gene: -

CDR3 DNA: TGTGCCAGCAGCCCCGGGGGGACCCAGTACTTC
CDR3 protein: CASSPGGTQYF
J gene: TRBJ2-5
V gene: TRBV6-5
clone size: -
D gene: -

CDR3 DNA: TGTGCCACCAGCAGAGGCGCCGAGGGCGTCTTCTACAATGAGCAGTTCTTC
CDR3 protein: CATSRGAEGVFYNEQFF
J gene: TRBJ2-1
V gene: TRBV15
clone size: -
D gene: -

CDR3 DNA: TGTGCCAGCAATACAGGGTTCACGGACGAGCAGTACTTC
CDR3 protein: CASNTGFTDEQYF
J gene: TRBJ2-7
V gene: TRBV25-1
clone size: -
D gene: -

CDR3 DNA: TGTGCCTGGAGCTTGGGGACAGATGGGATCTACACCTTC
CDR3 protein: CAWSLGTDGIYTF
J gene: TRBJ1-2
V gene: TRBV30
clone size: once
D gene: TRBD1

CDR3 DNA: TGTGCCAGCAGCCAAGAGGGCCGTGACTATGGCTACACCTTC
CDR3 protein: CASSQEGRDYGYTF
J gene: TRBJ1-2
V gene: TRBV4-2
clone size: -
D gene: -

CDR3 DNA: TGTGCCAGCAGTTACTCGTTCAGGGGTAATCAGCCCCAGCATTTT
CDR3 protein: CASSYSFRGNQPQHF
J gene: TRBJ1-5
V gene: TRBV6-6
clone size: once
D gene: -

CDR3 DNA: TGTGCCAGTAGTATGTGGACTAGCGGTCCTTACGAGCAGTACTTC
CDR3 protein: CASSMWTSGPYEQYF
J gene: TRBJ2-7
V gene: TRBV19
clone size: -
D gene: TRBD2

CDR3 DNA: TGTGCCAGTAGTACTCCAGGACAGTTAGAGACCCAGTACTTC
CDR3 protein: CASSTPGQLETQYF
J gene: TRBJ2-5
V gene: TRBV19
clone size: -
D gene: -

CDR3 DNA: TGTGCCAGCAGTACCCGGGACAACTCCTACAATGAGCAGTTCTTC
CDR3 protein: CASSTRDNSYNEQFF
J gene: TRBJ2-1
V gene: TRBV6-1
clone size: -
D gene: -

CDR3 DNA: TGTGCCAGCAGCGTCCTCGGCCTGACTGGGGAGCTGTTTTTT
CDR3 protein: CASSVLGLTGELFF
J gene: TRBJ2-2
V gene: TRBV7-3
clone size: -
D gene: -